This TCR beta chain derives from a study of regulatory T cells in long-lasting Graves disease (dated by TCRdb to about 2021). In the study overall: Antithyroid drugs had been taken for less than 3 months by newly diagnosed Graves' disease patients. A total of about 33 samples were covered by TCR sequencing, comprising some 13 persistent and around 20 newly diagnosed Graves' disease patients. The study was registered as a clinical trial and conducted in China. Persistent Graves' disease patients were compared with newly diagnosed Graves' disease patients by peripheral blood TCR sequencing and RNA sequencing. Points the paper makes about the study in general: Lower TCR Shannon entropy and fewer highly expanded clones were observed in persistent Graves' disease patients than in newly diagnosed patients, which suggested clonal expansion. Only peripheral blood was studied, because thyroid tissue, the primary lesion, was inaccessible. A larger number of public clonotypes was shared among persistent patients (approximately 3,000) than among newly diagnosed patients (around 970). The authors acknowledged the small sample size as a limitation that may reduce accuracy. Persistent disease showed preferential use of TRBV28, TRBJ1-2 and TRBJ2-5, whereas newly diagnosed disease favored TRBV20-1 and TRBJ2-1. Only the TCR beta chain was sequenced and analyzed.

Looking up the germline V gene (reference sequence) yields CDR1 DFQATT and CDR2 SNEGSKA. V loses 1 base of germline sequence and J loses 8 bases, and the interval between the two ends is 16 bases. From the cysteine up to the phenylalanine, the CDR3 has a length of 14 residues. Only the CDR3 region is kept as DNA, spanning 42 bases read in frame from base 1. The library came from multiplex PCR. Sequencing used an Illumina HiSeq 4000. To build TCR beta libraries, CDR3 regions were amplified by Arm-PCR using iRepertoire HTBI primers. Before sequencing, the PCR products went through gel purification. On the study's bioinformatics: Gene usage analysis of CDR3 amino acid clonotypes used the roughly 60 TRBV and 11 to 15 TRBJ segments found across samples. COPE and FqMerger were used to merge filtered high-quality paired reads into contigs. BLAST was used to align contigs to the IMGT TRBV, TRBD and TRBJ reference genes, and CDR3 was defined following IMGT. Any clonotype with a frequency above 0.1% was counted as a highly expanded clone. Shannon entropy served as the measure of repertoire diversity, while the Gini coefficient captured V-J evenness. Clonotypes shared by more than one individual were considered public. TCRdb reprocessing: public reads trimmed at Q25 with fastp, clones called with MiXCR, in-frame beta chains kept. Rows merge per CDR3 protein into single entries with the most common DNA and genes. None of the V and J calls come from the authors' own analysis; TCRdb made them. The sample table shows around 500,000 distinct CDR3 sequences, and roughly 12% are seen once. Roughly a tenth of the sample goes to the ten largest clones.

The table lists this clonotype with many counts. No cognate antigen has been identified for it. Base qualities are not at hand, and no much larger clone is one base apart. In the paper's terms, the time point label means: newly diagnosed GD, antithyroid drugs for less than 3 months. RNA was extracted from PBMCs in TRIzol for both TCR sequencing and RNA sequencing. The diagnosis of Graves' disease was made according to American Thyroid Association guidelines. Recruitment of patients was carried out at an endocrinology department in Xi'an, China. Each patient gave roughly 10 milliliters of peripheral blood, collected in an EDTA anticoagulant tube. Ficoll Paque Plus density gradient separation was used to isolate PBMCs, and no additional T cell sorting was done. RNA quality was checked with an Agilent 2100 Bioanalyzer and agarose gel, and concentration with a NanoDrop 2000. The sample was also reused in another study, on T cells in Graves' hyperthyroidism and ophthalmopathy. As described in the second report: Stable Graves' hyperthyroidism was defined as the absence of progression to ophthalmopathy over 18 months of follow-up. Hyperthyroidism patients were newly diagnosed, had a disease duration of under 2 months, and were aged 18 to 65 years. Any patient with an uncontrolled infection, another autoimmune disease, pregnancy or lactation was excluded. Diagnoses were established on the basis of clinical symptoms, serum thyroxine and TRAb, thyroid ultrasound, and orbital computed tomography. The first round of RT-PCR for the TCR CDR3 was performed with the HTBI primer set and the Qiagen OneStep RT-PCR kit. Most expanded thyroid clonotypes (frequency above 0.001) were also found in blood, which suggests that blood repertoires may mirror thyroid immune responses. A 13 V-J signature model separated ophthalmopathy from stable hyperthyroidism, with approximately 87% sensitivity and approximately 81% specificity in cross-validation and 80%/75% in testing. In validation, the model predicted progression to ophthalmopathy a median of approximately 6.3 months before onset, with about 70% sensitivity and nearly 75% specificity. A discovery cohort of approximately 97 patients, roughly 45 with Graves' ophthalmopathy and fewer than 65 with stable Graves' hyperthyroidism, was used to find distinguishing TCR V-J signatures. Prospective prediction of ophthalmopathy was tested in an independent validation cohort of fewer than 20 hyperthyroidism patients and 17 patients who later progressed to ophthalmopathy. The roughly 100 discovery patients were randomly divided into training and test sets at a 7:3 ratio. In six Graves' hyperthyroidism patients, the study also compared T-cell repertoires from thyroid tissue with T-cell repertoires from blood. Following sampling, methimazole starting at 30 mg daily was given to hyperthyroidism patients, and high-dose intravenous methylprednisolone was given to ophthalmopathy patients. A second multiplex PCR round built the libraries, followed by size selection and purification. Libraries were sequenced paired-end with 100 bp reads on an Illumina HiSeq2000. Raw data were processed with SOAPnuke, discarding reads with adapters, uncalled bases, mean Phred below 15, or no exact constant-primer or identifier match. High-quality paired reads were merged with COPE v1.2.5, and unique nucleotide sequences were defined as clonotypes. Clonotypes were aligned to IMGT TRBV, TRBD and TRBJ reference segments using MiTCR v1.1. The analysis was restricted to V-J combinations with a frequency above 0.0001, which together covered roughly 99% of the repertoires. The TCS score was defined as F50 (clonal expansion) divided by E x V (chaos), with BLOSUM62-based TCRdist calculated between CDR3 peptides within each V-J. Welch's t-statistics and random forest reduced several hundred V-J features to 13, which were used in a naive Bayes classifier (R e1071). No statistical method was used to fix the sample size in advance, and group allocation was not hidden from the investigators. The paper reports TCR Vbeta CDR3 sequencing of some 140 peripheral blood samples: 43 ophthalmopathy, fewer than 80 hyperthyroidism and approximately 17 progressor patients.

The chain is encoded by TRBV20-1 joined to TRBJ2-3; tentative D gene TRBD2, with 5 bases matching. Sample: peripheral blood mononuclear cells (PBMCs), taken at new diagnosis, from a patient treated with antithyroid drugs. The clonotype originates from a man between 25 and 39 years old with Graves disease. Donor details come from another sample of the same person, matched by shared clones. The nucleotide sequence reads TGCAGTGCTAGAGTTCCCGGGGAGCCAAGTACGCAGTATTTT. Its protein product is CSARVPGEPSTQYF.